The source of this T cell receptor (beta chain) is a study of early T cells in non-severe SARS-CoV-2 infection. Individual cDNA molecules received unique molecular identifiers during library preparation. TCRdb ran MiXCR on the 5' RACE reads and lists one entry per CDR3 protein. The sample contains just over 60,000 distinct CDR3 sequences, 8.5% to 9.5% of which appear only once. Study results and caveats: Anti-spike CD8 specificities were favored by VDJdb matching, whose results missed private and CD4 specificities.

In this sample, this clonotype turned up a few times. No antigen is known for it. This receptor was taken from an adult who was a healthcare worker with PCR-confirmed SARS-CoV-2 infection or an uninfected control (not recorded which). The sequenced material came from whole blood.

CDR3 coding DNA: TGCGCCAGCAGCTTGGCGACAGGGACACAAGAGACCCAGTACTTC. This sequence encodes CASSLATGTQETQYF. V is TRBV5-1 and J is TRBJ2-5, with 7 bases identical to TRBD1. Trimming cost V 0 bases and J 2 bases; bases outside gene matches: 4. This CDR3 has 15 amino acids. Looked up from germline, CDR1 is SGHRS and CDR2 is YFSETQ.